A selection of T cell receptor beta chains follows, all from one sample in a study of blood T cell repertoires in COVID-19. Sequencing used immunoSEQ multiplex PCR; TCRdb keeps in-frame clones, though not all of them. This repertoire shows fewer than 600,000 clones, approximately 92% found once; its top ten account for 0.75% to 0.9%. Sequences were obtained from peripheral blood. Receptor source: a man between 18 and 29 years old with COVID-19, enrolled during active disease. The CDR3 runs from the conserved cysteine through the conserved F or W. The order of the fields is V gene, CDR3 protein.

TRBV11-2 CASSPRTRGTGELFF
TRBV7-2 CASSPDRGRYEQYF
TRBV12-5 CASKPEGSYNEQFF
TRBV29-1 CSAEGGNEQFF
TRBV2 CASSEEREGYNEQFF
TRBV6-5 CASSWRAQETQYF
TRBV7-9 CASSFGQAVVGGNTIYF
TRBV27 CASSLSLGLYEQYF
TRBV19 CASSKSGSGQIKVKMALGYNEQFF
TRBV10-2 CASSETEGQGVGYTF
TRBV4-2 CASSVGRGQSGLENIQYF
TRBV5-5 CASSWGDRTTTDTQYF
TRBV7-9 CASSFDRAPNEKLFF
TRBV5-5 CASSLTRANEQFF
TRBV18 CASSQGGNTEAFF
TRBV18 CASSPYPTTNEKLFF
TRBV27 CASRPSDDNEQFF
TRBV2 CASSGRGATGELFF
TRBV24-1 CATSDTYRDRSLPPLHF
TRBV30 CAWDRGRRTEAFF
TRBV5-1 CASSPGGASYNEQFF
TRBV6-5 CASSYRTSGEDTQYF
TRBV2 CASLVDRGPYEQYF
TRBV7-8 CASSLGLAGGPGEQFF
TRBV4-1 CASSQVYRAQGRGETQYF
TRBV5-1 CASSFSGRAQETQYF
TRBV5-1 CASSVGQPNEKLFF
TRBV6-1 CASSEHLSGNNEQFF
TRBV4-1 CASSQGRWANEQFF
TRBV11-2 CASSPTTGTSEAFF
TRBV9 CASSVAGPNEQFF
TRBV5-4 CASSLDVGTGNQPQHF
TRBV19 CASTLAGYSNQPQHF
TRBV30 CAGGAGKNTEAFF
TRBV7-2 CASSPRLIAYEQYF
TRBV27 CASRPPGQGYEQYF
TRBV5-4 CASSFRGTEAFF
TRBV11-3 CASSWGQGANTGELFF
TRBV6-5 CASSMAVSYGYTF
TRBV5-4 CASSWTSTDTEAFF
TRBV7-9 CASSLASGLASIEQFF
TRBV30 CAWDRANIGEQFF
TRBV5-1 CASSTSSYEQYF
TRBV4-1 CASRASGGPISTDTQYF
TRBV5-1 CASSWGTGNTEAFF
TRBV11-1 CASSPNRGSTDTQYF
TRBV6-7 CASSYFSVGTGTNEQFF
TRBV7-9 CASITGFPTEAFF
TRBV19 CASSIDRGPNQPQHF
TRBV30 CAWTIAGEETQYF